This TCR beta chain was recorded in a study of blood T cell repertoires in COVID-19. Whole-study context: Donors in the United States, Italy and Spain gave samples during acute or convalescent COVID-19. T cells, B-cell-depleted T cells, or PBMCs provided the cDNA or gDNA that served as material.

About this clone: Germline and junction disagree at one end, which may indicate a read error.

The CDR3 length is 10 residues. Germline loops: CDR1 DFQATT, CDR2 SNEGSKA (reference sequence). Under the authors' procedure: Estimates of nucleated cell counts were drawn from the amplification of reference gene primers. Produced via immunoSEQ multiplex PCR; TCRdb's table is partial and in-frame only. Clone size and the V and J calls come from that table; the DNA yielded D and trimming. The sample holds 90,000 to 100,000 clones; about 81% are singletons and the top ten take around 22%. The sequenced material came from peripheral blood. This TCR came from a man between 65 and 80 years old with acute or convalescent COVID-19. The V gene is TRBV20-1, the J gene TRBJ2-1; D gene unclear. The CDR3 loop reads CSARDSRLLF. The CDR3 nucleotides are TGCAGTGCTAGAGATTCGAGGCTCCTCTTC.